Below, 15 T cell receptor beta chains from the same sample are listed, as sequenced in a study of cytomegalovirus exposure and HLA in healthy donors. The PCR contained 60 Vbeta and 13 Jbeta primers. The repertoire was sequenced with immunoSEQ multiplex PCR; TCRdb's copy has only in-frame clones and lacks some. The data show 85,000 to 130,000 clones, more than 75% seen once. Sequencing was carried out using PBMCs. These receptors all stem from a woman between 45 and 65 years old in good health and CMV-seropositive.

The rearrangement links TRBV18 to TRBJ2-2; 8 bases map to TRBD2. This CDR3 comprises 16 residues. Germline V gene data show CDR1 as KGHSH and CDR2 as LQKENI. V was clipped by 4 bases and J by 6 bases; unmatched bases: 10. CDR3 sequence reads: CASSRPGLDIAGELFF. The DNA for the CDR3 is TGTGCCAGCTCACGACCGGGACTAGACATTGCCGGGGAGCTGTTTTTT.

V is TRBV11-2 and J is TRBJ1-1; 9 bases are shared with TRBD1. The germline gives CDR1 SGHAT, CDR2 FQNNGV. V dropped 1 base and J dropped 4; count of bases not matched to a gene: 1. This CDR3 is 14 amino acids long. Here the CDR3 DNA reads TGTGCCAGCAGCTTAGCGACAGGGGGCACTGAAGCTTTCTTT. This gives the protein CASSLATGGTEAFF.

V usage is TRBV7-2 and J usage is TRBJ1-1; 9 bases align to TRBD1. CDR1 and CDR2 from the germline V gene are SGHTA and FQGNSA. This CDR3 region has 17 residues. Losses at the gene ends were 4 bases for V and 0 bases for J; bases not matched to a gene: 9. The CDR3 sequence: CASSSRVTGGLNTEAFF. DNA for the CDR3: TGTGCCAGCAGCTCGAGGGTGACAGGGGGATTGAACACTGAAGCTTTCTTT.

This chain connects TRBV6-5 to TRBJ1-2; D is unresolved. The V and J ends lost 2 bases and 12 bases respectively, with 10 bases between them. CDR1 is MNHEY, CDR2 SVGAGI, per germline. The CDR3 runs to 11 residues. The CDR3 sequence: CASSYPGFHTF. The DNA for the CDR3 is TGTGCCAGCAGTTACCCAGGATTTCACACCTTC.

The chain carries TRBV7-9 and TRBJ1-3, with 7 bases aligning to TRBD1. The CDR3 totals 16 residues. Per the germline V gene, CDR1 is SEHNR and CDR2 is FQNEAQ (reference sequence). The junction had 8 bases not matched to a gene; V was cut back by 6 bases and J by 0 bases. CDR3 DNA sequence: TGTGCCAGCAGGGAACAGGGGACGAACTCTGGAAACACCATATATTTT. This gives the protein CASREQGTNSGNTIYF.

The gene calls are TRBV9 and TRBJ1-3; 12 nucleotides align to TRBD1. This CDR3 region has 15 residues. The J segment lost 7 bases and the V segment lost 0 bases, leaving 2 bases of the junction unmatched. The germline gives CDR1 SGDLS, CDR2 YYNGEE. CDR3 in amino acids: CASSVGGQGANTIYF. In DNA form, the CDR3 reads TGTGCCAGCAGCGTAGGGGGACAGGGGGCGAACACCATATATTTT.

The rearrangement links TRBV7-3 to TRBJ2-6; TRBD2 might be the D (6 bases). Trimming stripped 3 bases from V and 0 bases from J, with 9 bases between. The germline V gene has CDR1 SGHTA and CDR2 FQGTGA. This CDR3 has 16 amino acids. CDR3 in DNA: TGTGCCAGCAGCTTGGGGGGTCACTCTGGGGCCAACGTCCTGACTTTC. It translates to CASSLGGHSGANVLTF.

This chain uses TRBV7-9 with TRBJ1-4, with 9 bases aligning to TRBD1. The junction had 16 bases not matched to a gene; V was cut back by 5 bases and J by 6 bases. This CDR3 has 18 amino acids. CDR1 is SEHNR, CDR2 FQNEAQ, per germline (reference sequence). CDR3 bases: TGTGCCAGCAGCCCACCTCTGGGGACAGGGTTTGAGGATGAAAAACTGTTTTTT. This translates into CASSPPLGTGFEDEKLFF. The full variable domain, with the rest looked up from reference TRBV7-9 and TRBJ1-4, is DTGVSQNPRHKITKRGQNVTFRCDPISEHNRLYWYRQTLGQGPEFLTYFQNEAQLEKSRLLSDRFSAERPKGSFSTLEIQRTEQGDSAMYLCASSPPLGTGFEDEKLFFGSGTQLSVL.

The CDR3 DNA reads TGTGCCAGCGGTTACTTACAGGGTCCCAGGGATACGCAGTATTTT. It yields the protein CASGYLQGPRDTQYF. The chain is built from TRBV28 and TRBJ2-3, with a possible D match to TRBD1 (6 bases). Trimming took 8 bases from V and 6 from J, leaving 21 bases between them. This CDR3 has 15 amino acids. CDR1 and CDR2 (germline): MDHEN, SYDVKM. The whole variable domain, filled in from reference TRBV28 and TRBJ2-3, reads DVKVTQSSRYLVKRTGEKVFLECVQDMDHENMFWYRQDPGLGLRLIYFSYDVKMKEKGDIPEGYSVSREKKERFSLILESASTNQTSMYLCASGYLQGPRDTQYFGPGTRLTVL.

This chain connects TRBV28 to TRBJ1-5; 11 bases line up with TRBD1. From germline, CDR1 is MDHEN and CDR2 SYDVKM. V trimming: 8 bases; J trimming: 0 bases; junction bases outside the gene matches: 12. The CDR3 is 18 residues long. The CDR3 DNA sequence: TGTGCCAGCCTTTGGGACAGGGGGAGTGGGAATAGCAATCAGCCCCAGCATTTT. It is translated as CASLWDRGSGNSNQPQHF.

The chain carries TRBV19 and TRBJ2-5; 10 bases agree with TRBD1. J gave up 9 bases and V 5 bases, and 9 bases lay outside the gene matches. The CDR3 totals 14 residues. From germline, CDR1 is LNHDA and CDR2 SQIVND (reference sequence). Written as DNA, the CDR3 is TGTGCCAGTAGTCTCCGGGGACAGGGGTTGCCCCAGTACTTC. It codes for CASSLRGQGLPQYF. Filled out from reference TRBV19 and TRBJ2-5, the complete variable domain reads DGGITQSPKYLFRKEGQNVTLSCEQNLNHDAMYWYRQDPGQGLRLIYYSQIVNDFQKGDIAEGYSVSREKKESFPLTVTSAQKNPTAFYLCASSLRGQGLPQYFGPGTRLLVL.

Concerning this clone: This sample includes further DNA sequences coding for the same CDR3. The chain links TRBV5-1 to TRBJ2-7; 7 bases are a match to TRBD2. V trimming: 0 bases; J trimming: 0 bases; junction bases outside the gene matches: 3. Germline loops: CDR1 SGHRS, CDR2 YFSETQ. This CDR3 spans 15 amino acids. CDR3 amino acids: CASSLAGGGSYEQYF. CDR3 sequence (DNA): TGCGCCAGCAGCTTGGCCGGCGGGGGCTCCTACGAGCAGTACTTC.

The chain has TRBV5-1 and TRBJ2-1, with a tentative D call TRBD2 (6 bases). The germline CDR1 and CDR2 sequences are SGHRS and YFSETQ. CDR3 size: 13 residues. The V end lost 5 bases, the J end lost 7 bases, and 13 bases lay between the germline ends. DNA of the CDR3: TGCGCCAGCAGGCTCCGGGGGTCGAATGAGCAGTTCTTC. Translated, it gives CASRLRGSNEQFF.

The chain carries TRBV10-2 and TRBJ1-3; no clear D. In germline, CDR1 is WSHSY, CDR2 SAAADI. The ends were cut back, 3 bases at V and 0 bases at J, with 9 bases in the middle. The CDR3 length is 15 residues. CDR3 in amino acids: CASSDFFLSGNTIYF. CDR3 sequence (DNA): TGCGCCAGCAGTGACTTTTTCCTCTCTGGAAACACCATATATTTT.

The CDR3 protein is CASSEDQGAGNEQFF. The CDR3 DNA reads TGTGCCAGCAGTGAGGATCAGGGGGCTGGGAATGAGCAGTTCTTC. V usage is TRBV6-1 and J usage is TRBJ2-1, with TRBD1 matching 8 bases. V shed 3 bases and J 7 bases; nucleotides not matched to a gene: 8. Germline CDR1 reads MNHNS; CDR2 reads SASEGT. This CDR3 contains 15 residues.